This T cell receptor (beta chain) comes out of a study of regulatory T cells in long-lasting Graves disease. Libraries of TCR beta came from iRepertoire HTBI primers plus Arm-PCR of CDR3 regions. TCRdb recomputed calls from the multiplex PCR reads with MiXCR, one row per CDR3 protein. Counted here are about 540,000 distinct CDR3 sequences, around an eighth occurring once; the ten biggest clones make up over 7.5%. V was cut by 0 bases and J by 4 bases, with 9 bases left in between. Germline V gene data show CDR1 as DFQATT and CDR2 as SNEGSKA (reference sequence). This CDR3 spans 13 amino acids. This clonotype was seen at least ten times. Time point: newly diagnosed GD, antithyroid drugs for less than 3 months. PBMCs were the source of the RNA used for TCR sequencing. The sample also formed part of further work on T cells in Graves' hyperthyroidism and ophthalmopathy.

This chain joins TRBV20-1 and TRBJ1-1; tentative D call: TRBD1 (5 bases). The sequencing here drew on peripheral blood mononuclear cells (PBMCs), taken at new diagnosis, from a patient treated with antithyroid drugs. The sequence was obtained from a man aged 30 to 39 with Graves disease. The CDR3 DNA reads as TGCAGTGCTAGAGATATGAGGGGCACTGAAGCTTTCTTT. Amino acids: CSARDMRGTEAFF.